These 17 T cell receptor beta chains originate from one sample sequenced in a study of beta chain features in type 1 diabetes. Antigens of these TCRs are unknown. General study findings and limits: Shortening of TCRB CDR3s, moderate but significant, appeared in all four CD4+ subsets of Type 1 diabetes patients.

Expressed TCRB transcripts were sequenced, since all the RNA that had been isolated was reverse transcribed. Profiled with immunoSEQ multiplex PCR; TCRdb holds only in-frame clones, not every one. The sample holds some 160,000 clones; approximately 9.1% are singletons and the top ten take under 0.75%. The source material was central memory CD4+ T cells from blood. Receptors originate from a woman in her thirties with type 1 diabetes.

The chain is built from TRBV7-3 and TRBJ2-7; TRBD1 agrees at 9 bases. The CDR3 runs 15 residues. Germline-derived CDR1 and CDR2 are SGHTA and FQGTGA. V lost 4 bases and J lost 2; bases outside the gene matches: 6. The CDR3 loop is CASSSTGTGPYEQYF. CDR3 nucleotide sequence: TGTGCCAGCAGCTCAACCGGGACAGGGCCCTACGAGCAGTACTTC.

This sequence joins TRBV5-4 and TRBJ2-2; TRBD2 aligns across 8 bases. J gave up 2 bases and V 4 bases, and 7 bases lay outside the gene matches. The CDR3 spans 16 residues. In germline, CDR1 is SGHNT, CDR2 YYREEE (reference sequence). The CDR3 reads CASSGGLGPNTGELFF. CDR3 DNA sequence: TGTGCCAGCAGCGGGGGACTAGGGCCCAACACCGGGGAGCTGTTTTTT.

The V gene is TRBV6-6, the J gene TRBJ1-5; 9 bases map to TRBD1. J gave up 5 bases and V 6 bases, and 8 bases lay outside the gene matches. The germline CDR1 and CDR2 sequences are MNHNY and SVGAGI (reference sequence). The CDR3 is 15 residues long. The CDR3 nucleotides are TGTGCCAGCAGGCCAACCTGGACAGGGGATCAGCCCCAGCATTTT. This codes for CASRPTWTGDQPQHF.

This clone was seen more than once but under ten times. The rearrangement joins TRBV2 to TRBJ2-3; 7 positions match TRBD1. The J segment lost 11 bases and the V segment lost 8 bases, leaving 10 bases of the junction unmatched. Germline CDR1 reads SNHLY; CDR2 reads FYNNEI. The CDR3 sequence is 12 residues long. CDR3: CASSADRVVQYF. Written as DNA, the CDR3 is TGTGCCAGCTCCGCCGACAGGGTGGTGCAGTATTTT.

This chain uses TRBV11-3 with TRBJ2-1; 13 bases are a match to TRBD2. J lost 6 bases, V lost 3 bases, and 5 bases had no gene match. Per the germline V gene, CDR1 is SGHNT and CDR2 is YENEEA. CDR3 length: 16 amino acids. CDR3 nucleotide sequence: TGTGCCAGCAGCTTGGGAGGACTAGCGGGAGTCAATGAGCAGTTCTTC. Protein product: CASSLGGLAGVNEQFF.

This clone was found once. At one boundary the junction diverges from the germline segment, which might be a read error. This chain connects TRBV12-5 to TRBJ1-1; no firm D call. The V gene's germline CDR1 is LGHNT and CDR2 FRNRAP. This CDR3 is built from 12 residues. The DNA for the CDR3 is TGTGCTAGTGGTTTGTCGCGGACTGACGCTTTCTTT. Protein sequence: CASGLSRTDAFF.

This clone has more than one count but fewer than ten. A junction boundary mismatches the germline segment, possibly from a read error. The chain has TRBV7-7 and TRBJ2-1; maybe TRBD2 (6 bases). Germline V lookup: CDR1 SSHAT, CDR2 FNYEAQ (reference sequence). CDR3 length: 15 residues. DNA of the CDR3: TGTGCTAGCAGCTTTAGCGGAGGGAATTACAATGAGCAGTTCTTC. It encodes CASSFSGGNYNEQFF.

This sequence joins TRBV4-1 and TRBJ2-7; TRBD1 agrees at 10 bases. There are 14 residues in the CDR3. J gave up 3 bases and V 5 bases, and 4 bases lay outside the gene matches. Per the germline V gene, CDR1 is MGHRA and CDR2 is YSYEKL. This CDR3 is CASSDRDRGYEQYF. CDR3 DNA sequence: TGCGCCAGCAGCGATAGGGACAGGGGCTACGAGCAGTACTTC.

The chain links TRBV7-2 to TRBJ2-3; D might be TRBD1 (6 bases). CDR3 size: 17 residues. V was shortened by 3 bases and J by 3 bases, with 19 bases between the two germline ends. Per germline, CDR1 SGHTA and CDR2 FQGNSA. The CDR3 DNA follows: TGTGCCAGCAGCTTTTTGCAGGGCAGGGGATGGACAGATACGCAGTATTTT. As protein: CASSFLQGRGWTDTQYF. Looking up the rest from reference TRBV7-2 and TRBJ2-3 gives the full variable domain: GAGVSQSPSNKVTEKGKDVELRCDPISGHTALYWYRQSLGQGLEFLIYFQGNSAPDKSGLPSDRFSAERTGGSVSTLTIQRTQQEDSAVYLCASSFLQGRGWTDTQYFGPGTRLTVL.

This clone occurred a few times. The chain has TRBV7-2 and TRBJ2-5, with a possible D match to TRBD2 (5 bases). This CDR3 has 15 residues. Germline lookup yields CDR1 SGHTA and CDR2 FQGNSA. V lost 3 bases to trimming and J lost 5 bases, with 16 bases between them. CDR3 sequence: CASSLASGPWETQYF. The CDR3 DNA reads as TGTGCCAGCAGCTTGGCGAGCGGACCCTGGGAGACCCAGTACTTC.

This clone was recorded a few times. The chain uses TRBV27 and TRBJ2-3, with D unclear. The ends were cut back, 6 bases at V and 2 bases at J, with 18 bases in the middle. The CDR3 totals 16 residues. Germline loops: CDR1 MNHEY, CDR2 SMNVEV (reference sequence). The CDR3, as DNA: TGTGCCAGCAGGCCTAACAGTGCATCTTTCACAGATACGCAGTATTTT. It codes for CASRPNSASFTDTQYF.

The DNA of the CDR3 is TGTGCCAGCTCACAAGTACAGGGGGCCCGCACAGATACGCAGTATTTT. Its protein product is CASSQVQGARTDTQYF. The rearrangement joins TRBV18 to TRBJ2-3; 9 bases line up with TRBD1. The germline V gene encodes CDR1 KGHSH and CDR2 LQKENI. J gave up 1 base and V 4 bases, and 6 bases lay outside the gene matches. This CDR3 spans 16 amino acids. The full variable domain, in which reference TRBV18 and TRBJ2-3 provide the parts outside the CDR3, is NAGVMQNPRHLVRRRGQEARLRCSPMKGHSHVYWYRQLPEEGLKFMVYLQKENIIDESGMPKERFSAEFPKEGPSILRIQQVVRGDSAAYFCASSQVQGARTDTQYFGPGTRLTVL.

This clone came up a few times. The genes are TRBV28 and TRBJ1-5; 7 bases are shared with TRBD1. The CDR3 has 15 amino acids. Germline loops: CDR1 MDHEN, CDR2 SYDVKM. J lost 5 bases, V lost 4 bases, and 8 bases had no gene match. The CDR3 loop is CASSSQGIGYQPQHF. The CDR3, as DNA: TGTGCCAGCAGTTCACAGGGGATCGGGTATCAGCCCCAGCATTTT.

V and J are TRBV18 and TRBJ1-1; 11 nucleotides line up with TRBD1. Germline V gene lookup returns CDR1 KGHSH and CDR2 LQKENI. The ends lost 3 bases at V and 5 bases at J; junction bases unmatched: 5. This CDR3 is 15 amino acids long. The CDR3 is CASSPRTGGWTEAFF. For the CDR3, the DNA is TGTGCCAGCTCACCGCGGACAGGGGGCTGGACTGAAGCTTTCTTT.

This clone was recorded a few times. V is TRBV7-9 and J is TRBJ2-1, with D possibly matching TRBD2 (5 bases). Germline CDR1 reads SEHNR; CDR2 reads FQNEAQ (reference sequence). The CDR3 consists of 14 residues. Trimming left V 7 bases short and J 7 bases short, with 17 bases between. CDR3: CASITAAVGNEQFF. CDR3 in DNA: TGTGCCAGCATCACGGCAGCGGTGGGAAATGAGCAGTTCTTC.

This clone appeared a few times. The genes are TRBV7-9 and TRBJ2-7; TRBD1 aligns across 10 bases. The V gene's germline CDR1 is SEHNR and CDR2 FQNEAQ (reference sequence). This CDR3 spans 16 amino acids. Trimming cost V 4 bases and J 5 bases; bases outside gene matches: 11. The CDR3 reads CASSSSGQGVFNEQYF. The CDR3 DNA follows: TGTGCCAGCAGCTCATCCGGACAGGGGGTGTTCAACGAGCAGTACTTC. Looking up the rest from reference TRBV7-9 and TRBJ2-7 gives the full variable domain: DTGVSQNPRHKITKRGQNVTFRCDPISEHNRLYWYRQTLGQGPEFLTYFQNEAQLEKSRLLSDRFSAERPKGSFSTLEIQRTEQGDSAMYLCASSSSGQGVFNEQYFGPGTRLTVT.

The chain combines TRBV7-9 with TRBJ1-1; D gene unclear. Trimming cost V 3 bases and J 4 bases, with 9 bases left between them. Germline CDR1 and CDR2: SEHNR and FQNEAQ (reference sequence). CDR3 length equals 13 residues. CDR3 bases: TGTGCCAGCAGCTTGGTCGAGGGCACTGAAGCTTTCTTT. Protein sequence: CASSLVEGTEAFF. Using reference TRBV7-9 and TRBJ1-1 for the parts outside the CDR3, the full variable domain is DTGVSQNPRHKITKRGQNVTFRCDPISEHNRLYWYRQTLGQGPEFLTYFQNEAQLEKSRLLSDRFSAERPKGSFSTLEIQRTEQGDSAMYLCASSLVEGTEAFFGQGTRLTVV.